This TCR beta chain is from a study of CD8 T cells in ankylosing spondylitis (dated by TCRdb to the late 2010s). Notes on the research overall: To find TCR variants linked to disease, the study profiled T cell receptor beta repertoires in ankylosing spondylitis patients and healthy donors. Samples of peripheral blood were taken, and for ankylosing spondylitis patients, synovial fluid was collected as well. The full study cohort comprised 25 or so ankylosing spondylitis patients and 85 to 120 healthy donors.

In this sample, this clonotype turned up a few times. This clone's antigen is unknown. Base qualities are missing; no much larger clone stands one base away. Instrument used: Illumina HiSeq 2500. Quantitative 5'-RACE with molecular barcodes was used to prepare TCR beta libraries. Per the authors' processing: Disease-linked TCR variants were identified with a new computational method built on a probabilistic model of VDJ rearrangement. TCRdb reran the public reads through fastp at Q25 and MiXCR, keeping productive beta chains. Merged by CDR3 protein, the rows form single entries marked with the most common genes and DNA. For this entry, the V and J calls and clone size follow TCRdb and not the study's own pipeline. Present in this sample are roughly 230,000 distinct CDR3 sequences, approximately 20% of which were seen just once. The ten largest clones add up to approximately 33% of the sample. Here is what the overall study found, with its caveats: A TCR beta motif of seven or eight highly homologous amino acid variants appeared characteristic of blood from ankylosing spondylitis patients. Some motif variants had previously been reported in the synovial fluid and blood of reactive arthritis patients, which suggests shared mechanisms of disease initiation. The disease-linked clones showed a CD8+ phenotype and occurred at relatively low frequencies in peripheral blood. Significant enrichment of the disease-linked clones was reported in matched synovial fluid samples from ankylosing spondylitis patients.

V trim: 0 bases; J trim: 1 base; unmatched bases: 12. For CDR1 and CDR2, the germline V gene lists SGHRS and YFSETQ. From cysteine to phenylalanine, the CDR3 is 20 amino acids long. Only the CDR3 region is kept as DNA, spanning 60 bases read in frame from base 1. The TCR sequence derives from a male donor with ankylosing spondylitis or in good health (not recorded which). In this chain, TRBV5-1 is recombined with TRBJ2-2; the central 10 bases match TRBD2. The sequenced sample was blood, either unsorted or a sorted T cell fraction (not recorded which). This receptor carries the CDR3 CASSLGWLAGDEKNTGELFF. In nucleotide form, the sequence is TGCGCCAGCAGCTTGGGGTGGCTAGCGGGAGATGAGAAGAACACCGGGGAGCTGTTTTTT.